The present TCR beta chain was sequenced within a study of regulatory T cells in long-lasting Graves disease. The wider study: Disease was considered persistent Graves' disease after over 5 years of antithyroid drugs (with positive TSH receptor antibodies).

Library construction for TCR beta used iRepertoire HTBI primers and Arm-PCR of CDR3 regions. Via MiXCR, TCRdb re-called the multiplex PCR reads, giving one row per CDR3 protein. The top ten hold around 13% of the sample, which has hundreds of thousands of distinct CDR3 sequences, around a fifth seen once. About this clonotype itself: The antigen is not known.

Overall study results and limits: Newly diagnosed patients had higher TCR diversity than persistent Graves' patients did.

In germline, CDR1 is SNHLY, CDR2 FYNNEI. The CDR3 runs 13 residues. V lost 1 base to trimming and J lost 6 bases; unmatched junction nucleotides: 0. Time point in this sample: persistent/refractory GD, antithyroid drugs over 5 years with positive TRAb. From RNA extracted from PBMCs, the TCR library was made. The source was peripheral blood mononuclear cells (PBMCs), collected when the disease was refractory, from a patient treated with antithyroid drugs. This TCR was recovered from a female donor with Graves disease. V is TRBV2 and J is TRBJ1-2, with 9 bases identical to TRBD1. The CDR3 DNA reads TGTGCCAGCAGTGAAGGGACAGGGGATGGCTACACCTTC. Amino acids: CASSEGTGDGYTF. The entire variable domain, with the rest obtained from reference TRBV2 and TRBJ1-2, is as follows: EPEVTQTPSHQVTQMGQEVILRCVPISNHLYFYWYRQILGQKVEFLVSFYNNEISEKSEIFDDQFSVERPDGSNFTLKIRSTKLEDSAMYFCASSEGTGDGYTFGSGTRLTVV.